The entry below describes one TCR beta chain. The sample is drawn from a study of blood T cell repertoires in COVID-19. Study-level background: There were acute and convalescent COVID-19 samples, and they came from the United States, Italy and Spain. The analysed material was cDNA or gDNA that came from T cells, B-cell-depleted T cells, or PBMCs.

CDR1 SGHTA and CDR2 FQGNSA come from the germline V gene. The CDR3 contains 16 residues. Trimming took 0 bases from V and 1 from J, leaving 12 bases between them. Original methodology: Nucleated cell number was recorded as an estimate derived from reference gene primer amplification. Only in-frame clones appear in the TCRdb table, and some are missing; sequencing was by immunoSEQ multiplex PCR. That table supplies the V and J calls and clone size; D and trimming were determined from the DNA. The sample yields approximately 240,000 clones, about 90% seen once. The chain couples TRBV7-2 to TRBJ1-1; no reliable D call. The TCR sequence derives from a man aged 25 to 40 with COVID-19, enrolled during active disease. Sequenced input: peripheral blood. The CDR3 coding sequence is TGTGCCAGCAGCTTAGCGCAGTACACAGAGAACACTGAAGCTTTCTTT. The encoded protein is CASSLAQYTENTEAFF.